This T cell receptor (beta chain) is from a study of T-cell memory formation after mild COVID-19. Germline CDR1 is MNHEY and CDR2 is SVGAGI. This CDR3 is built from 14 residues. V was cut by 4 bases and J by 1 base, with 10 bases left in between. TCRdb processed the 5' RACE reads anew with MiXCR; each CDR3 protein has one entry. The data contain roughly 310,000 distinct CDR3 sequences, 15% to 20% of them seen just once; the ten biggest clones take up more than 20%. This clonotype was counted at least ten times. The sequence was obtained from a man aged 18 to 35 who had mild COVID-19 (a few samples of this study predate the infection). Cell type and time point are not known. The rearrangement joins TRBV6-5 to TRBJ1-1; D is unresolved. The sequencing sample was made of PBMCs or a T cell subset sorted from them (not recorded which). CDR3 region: CASSSIGRNTEAFF. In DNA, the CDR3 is TGTGCCAGCAGTTCGATAGGGAGGAACACTGAAGCTTTCTTT.